A single sample gave rise to the 18 T cell receptor beta chains below, sequenced in a study of neoadjuvant anti-PD-1 for oral cavity cancer. Regarding time point: after neoadjuvant nivolumab, at surgical resection. Libraries were prepared by immunoSEQ multiplex PCR; TCRdb keeps only in-frame clonotypes and omits some of them. Found here are about 42,000 clones, roughly 77% of them singletons; the top ten hold about 5%. The sample here was PBMCs, taken after nivolumab (anti-PD-1) treatment. Receptor source: a person aged 35-79 years with oral cavity squamous cell carcinoma.

The chain joins TRBV7-2 to TRBJ2-3; D is ambiguous. The CDR3 runs to 12 residues. V dropped 0 bases and J dropped 4 bases, with 2 bases sitting between them. Germline V CDR1 and CDR2: SGHTA, FQGNSA. CDR3 DNA sequence: TGTGCCAGCAGCTTAGCGCCAGATACGCAGTATTTT. Translation gives CASSLAPDTQYF.

This rearrangement joins TRBV27 to TRBJ1-1, with no clear D. V gave up 3 bases and J gave up 1 base, with 15 bases separating them. CDR1 is MNHEY, CDR2 SMNVEV, per germline (reference sequence). This CDR3 spans 16 amino acids. CDR3 protein: CASSLLPRRGNTEAFF. The CDR3 nucleotides are TGTGCCAGCAGTTTGCTCCCTCGGAGAGGGAACACTGAAGCTTTCTTT.

The CDR3 DNA sequence: TGTGCCATCAGTGAGTCAACCTCCGGGGAGACCCAGTACTTC. Residues: CAISESTSGETQYF. The V call is TRBV10-3, the J call TRBJ2-5; the D is unclear. V was trimmed by 0 bases and J by 5 bases, leaving 10 bases between them. This CDR3 has 14 amino acids. In germline, CDR1 is ENHRY, CDR2 SYGVKD.

The chain combines TRBV29-1 with TRBJ2-7; D is ambiguous. This CDR3 region has 11 residues. The ends were cut back, 7 bases at V and 0 bases at J, with 7 bases in the middle. Germline values: CDR1 SQVTM, CDR2 ANQGSEA. The CDR3 DNA follows: TGCAGCGCAAAGGACTCCTACGAGCAGTACTTC. Amino acids: CSAKDSYEQYF.

The chain combines TRBV6-5 with TRBJ1-1; D possibly corresponds to TRBD1 (6 bases). This CDR3 is built from 15 residues. V lost 7 bases, J lost 4 bases, and 19 bases lay in between. CDR1 and CDR2 (germline): MNHEY, SVGAGI. The CDR3 loop is CASKQGGGSGTEAFF. The CDR3, as DNA: TGTGCCAGCAAACAGGGAGGCGGTTCAGGCACTGAAGCTTTCTTT.

This clone was observed a few times. The V call is TRBV2, the J call TRBJ2-1, with a possible D match to TRBD2 (6 bases). The ends were cut back, 2 bases at V and 10 bases at J, with 12 bases in the middle. Germline V gene sequence: CDR1 SNHLY, CDR2 FYNNEI. This CDR3 is 13 amino acids long. The CDR3 spells CASSETLAGEQFF. The CDR3 DNA is TGTGCCAGCAGTGAAACCCTTGCGGGAGAGCAGTTCTTC.

The genes are TRBV7-2 and TRBJ1-5; D might be TRBD1 (5 bases). Per the germline V gene, CDR1 is SGHTA and CDR2 is FQGNSA. The CDR3 has 15 residues. V gave up 5 bases and J gave up 7 bases, with 18 bases separating them. DNA of the CDR3: TGTGCCAGCAGCGAGCGGACGGCCCCAGGGCAGCCCCAGCATTTT. Its protein product is CASSERTAPGQPQHF.

By share, this clone counts as medium-sized. V gene TRBV27 combines with J gene TRBJ1-2, with D uncertain. This CDR3 has 14 amino acids. Germline loops: CDR1 MNHEY, CDR2 SMNVEV (reference sequence). Trimming took 2 bases from V and 0 from J, leaving 7 bases between them. The CDR3 DNA sequence: TGTGCCAGCAGTTTAGACGGGGCTAACTATGGCTACACCTTC. It is translated as CASSLDGANYGYTF.

V and J are TRBV30 and TRBJ2-3; D gene uncertain. Deletions cut 5 bases from V and 0 bases from J, with 15 bases between. Germline CDR1 GTSNPN, CDR2 SVGIG (reference sequence). CDR3 length: 15 amino acids. The CDR3 sequence is CAWSPLAPSTDTQYF. The CDR3 region has the DNA TGTGCCTGGTCCCCCCTTGCTCCTAGCACAGATACGCAGTATTTT.

On this clone: A much larger clone lies a single base off, so this may be a read error. The chain links TRBV19 to TRBJ1-1; D not resolved. CDR3 length: 13 residues. V was pared by 7 bases and J by 1 base, with 10 bases between. Germline-derived CDR1 and CDR2 are LNHDA and SQIVND (reference sequence). The chain's CDR3 is CASNSTANTEAFF. In DNA form, the CDR3 reads TGTGCCAGTAATTCGACGGCGAACACTGAAGCTTTCTTT.

The gene calls are TRBV2 and TRBJ1-1, with TRBD1 as a possible D gene (6 bases). The CDR3 contains 14 residues. Trimming removed 8 bases at V and 5 bases at J, with 18 bases between. CDR1 SNHLY and CDR2 FYNNEI come from the germline V gene. The CDR3 nucleotides read TGTGCCAGCGGAACGGGGGGGGCGAGGACTGAAGCTTTCTTT. Its protein product is CASGTGGARTEAFF.

The V gene is TRBV19, the J gene TRBJ2-3; unclear D gene. Germline assignment: CDR1 LNHDA and CDR2 SQIVND (reference sequence). The CDR3 is 14 residues long. The ends were cut back, 4 bases at V and 0 bases at J, with 8 bases in the middle. The CDR3 here is CASSSGTSTDTQYF. CDR3 bases: TGTGCCAGTAGTAGCGGTACTAGCACAGATACGCAGTATTTT.

This sequence joins TRBV27 and TRBJ1-6, with D unclear. The V end lost 6 bases, the J end lost 10 bases, and 16 bases lay between the germline ends. This CDR3 has 14 residues. In germline, CDR1 is MNHEY, CDR2 SMNVEV (reference sequence). CDR3 sequence reads: CASSSLGVGSPLHF. The CDR3 DNA sequence: TGTGCCAGCAGCTCTCTTGGGGTAGGGTCACCCCTCCACTTT.

This clone occurred a few times. One end of the junction varies from germline; a read error may be responsible. This chain connects TRBV19 to TRBJ1-5, with a tentative D call TRBD1 (5 bases). There are 11 residues in the CDR3. Germline V lookup: CDR1 LNHDA, CDR2 SQIVND (reference sequence). In DNA, the CDR3 is TGTGCCAGTAGGATAGGGGAGGTAGTGAATTTT. Protein product: CASRIGEVVNF.

This clone has a handful of counts. The chain has TRBV6-1 and TRBJ1-1, with D perhaps matching TRBD1 (6 bases). CDR3 size: 14 residues. Germline values: CDR1 MNHNS, CDR2 SASEGT. V was clipped by 5 bases and J by 4 bases, with 14 bases between them. CDR3: CASSRQTDSTEAFF. The CDR3, as DNA: TGTGCCAGCAGTCGTCAGACGGACAGCACTGAAGCTTTCTTT.

The chain recombines TRBV29-1 with TRBJ2-7; 9 nucleotides agree with TRBD1. In germline, CDR1 is SQVTM, CDR2 ANQGSEA. V lost 6 bases and J lost 1; bases outside the gene matches: 7. The CDR3 is made up of 14 amino acids. The CDR3 DNA is TGCAGCGTAGCCCAGGGACAGGGATCCTACGAGCAGTACTTC. Translation gives CSVAQGQGSYEQYF.

The CDR3: CATTEAYNSPLHF. The CDR3 nucleotides read TGTGCCACTACAGAGGCTTATAATTCACCCCTCCACTTT. This chain joins TRBV10-3 and TRBJ1-6; D unclear. The CDR3 consists of 13 residues. CDR1 is ENHRY, CDR2 SYGVKD, per germline. The V gene lost 10 bases and the J gene lost 4 bases, with 11 bases spanning the gap.

The chain carries TRBV19 and TRBJ2-7; 7 nucleotides match TRBD1. With V trimmed by 6 bases and J by 0 bases, 17 bases remained unmatched. CDR1 is LNHDA and CDR2 is SQIVND in the germline V gene (reference sequence). The CDR3 spans 18 residues. CDR3 amino acids: CASSLRSPGTANSYEQYF. For the CDR3, the DNA is TGTGCCAGTAGCTTAAGATCCCCGGGGACAGCGAACTCCTACGAGCAGTACTTC.